This TCR beta chain was captured by sequencing in a study of tumor and adjacent non-tumor tissue in lung cancer. Study background: Samples averaged about 3.8 million productive TCRbeta reads each. Points from the study as a whole: Patients with more diverse tumor TCRs had worse survival.

No cell sorting was done before RNA was extracted from the tissue. The CDR3 spans 16 residues. Germline CDR1 and CDR2: MNHNY and SVGAGI (reference sequence). Three rounds of nested PCR, following a modified ARM-PCR protocol, produced the TCRbeta library. TCRdb reanalysed the multiplex PCR reads using MiXCR and keeps one entry per CDR3 protein. Of roughly 81,000 distinct CDR3 sequences listed, around two thirds are singletons. As regards this clonotype: Antigen unknown. The junction departs from the called germline gene at one end, perhaps through a read error.

This chain joins TRBV6-6 and TRBJ2-2; a weak D match, TRBD2 (5 bases). The sequencing input was lung tumor tissue. This sequence originates from an older woman with non-small cell lung cancer. The CDR3: CASSSRRPPNTGEPFF. The DNA for the CDR3 is TGTGCCAGCAGTTCGCGAAGACCCCCGAACACCGGGGAGCCGTTTTTC.